This TCR beta chain was captured by sequencing in a study of CD8 T cells in Susac syndrome. Study outcomes and limitations: The study conceded that its TCR sequencing and HLA analysis involved relatively few individuals. Susac CD8+ cells expanded clonally the most in TEMRA cells and in active patients.

A single count supports this clonotype. Its antigen is unknown. V lost 5 bases and J 2 bases, leaving 3 bases between the germline ends. Germline V lookup: CDR1 LNHDA, CDR2 SQIVND (reference sequence). This CDR3 is 11 amino acids long. cDNA came from roughly 0.47 to 1 ug RNA primed by random hexamers. TCRdb re-called the immunoSEQ multiplex PCR reads with MiXCR, one entry per CDR3 protein. The table records 65,000 to 100,000 distinct CDR3 sequences, roughly 96% of them present only once. This chain uses TRBV19 with TRBJ1-1; D uncertain. Sequencing was carried out using CD8+ T cells from PBMCs. This TCR was sampled from a human donor with Susac syndrome. Written as DNA, the CDR3 is TGTGCCAGTAGTGACAACACTGAAGCTTTCTTT. Amino acids: CASSDNTEAFF.